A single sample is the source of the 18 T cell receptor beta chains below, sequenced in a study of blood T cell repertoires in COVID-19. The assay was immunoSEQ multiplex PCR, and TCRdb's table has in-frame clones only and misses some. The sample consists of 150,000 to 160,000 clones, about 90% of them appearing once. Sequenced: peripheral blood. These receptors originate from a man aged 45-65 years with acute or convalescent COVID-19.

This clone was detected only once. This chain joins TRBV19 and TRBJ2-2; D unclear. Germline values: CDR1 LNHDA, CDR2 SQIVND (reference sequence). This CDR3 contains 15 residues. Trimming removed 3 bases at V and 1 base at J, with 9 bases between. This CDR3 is CASSILTGNTGELFF. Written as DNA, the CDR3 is TGTGCCAGTAGTATTTTGACGGGGAACACCGGGGAGCTGTTTTTT.

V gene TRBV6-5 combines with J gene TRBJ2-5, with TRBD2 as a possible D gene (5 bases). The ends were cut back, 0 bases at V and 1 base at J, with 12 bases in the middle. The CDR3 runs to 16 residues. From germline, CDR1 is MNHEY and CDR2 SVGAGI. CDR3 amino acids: CASSYSGLRPQETQYF. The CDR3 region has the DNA TGTGCCAGCAGTTACTCAGGACTTCGCCCCCAAGAGACCCAGTACTTC.

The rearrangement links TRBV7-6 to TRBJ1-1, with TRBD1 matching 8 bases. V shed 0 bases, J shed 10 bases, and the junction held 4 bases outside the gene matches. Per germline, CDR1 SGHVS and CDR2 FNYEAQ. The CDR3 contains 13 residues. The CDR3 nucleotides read TGTGCCAGCAGCTTAGCACAGGGGGAGCGAGCTTTCTTT. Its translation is CASSLAQGERAFF.

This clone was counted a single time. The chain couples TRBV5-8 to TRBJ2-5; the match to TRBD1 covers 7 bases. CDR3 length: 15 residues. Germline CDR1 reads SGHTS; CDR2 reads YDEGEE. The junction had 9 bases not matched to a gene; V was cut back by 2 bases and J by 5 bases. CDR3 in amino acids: CASSLGGRQVETQYF. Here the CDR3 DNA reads TGTGCCAGCAGCTTAGGGGGCCGACAGGTCGAGACCCAGTACTTC.

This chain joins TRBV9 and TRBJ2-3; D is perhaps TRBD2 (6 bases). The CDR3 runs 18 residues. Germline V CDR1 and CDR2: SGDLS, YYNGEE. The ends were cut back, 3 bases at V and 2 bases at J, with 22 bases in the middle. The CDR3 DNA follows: TGTGCCAGCAGCGCAAGAGGAGGGCGGGCTGGGGCCACAGATACGCAGTATTTT. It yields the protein CASSARGGRAGATDTQYF.

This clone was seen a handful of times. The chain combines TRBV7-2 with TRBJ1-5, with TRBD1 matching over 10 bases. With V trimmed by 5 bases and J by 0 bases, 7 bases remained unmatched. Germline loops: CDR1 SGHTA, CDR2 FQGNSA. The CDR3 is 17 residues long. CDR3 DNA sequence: TGTGCCAGCAGCACGCGGGACAGGGGTTATAGCAATCAGCCCCAGCATTTT. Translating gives CASSTRDRGYSNQPQHF.

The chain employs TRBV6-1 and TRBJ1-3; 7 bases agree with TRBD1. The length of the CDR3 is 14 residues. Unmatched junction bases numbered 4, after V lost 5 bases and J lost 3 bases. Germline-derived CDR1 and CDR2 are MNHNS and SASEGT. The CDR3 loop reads CASSNRGLGNTIYF. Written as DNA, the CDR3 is TGTGCCAGCAGTAACAGGGGCCTTGGAAACACCATATATTTT.

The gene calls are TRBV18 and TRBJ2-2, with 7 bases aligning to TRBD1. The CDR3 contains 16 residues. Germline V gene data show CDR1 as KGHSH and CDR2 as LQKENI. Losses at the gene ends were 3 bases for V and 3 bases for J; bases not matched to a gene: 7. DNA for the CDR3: TGTGCCAGCTCACCCACCCTGGGACAGCACACCGGGGAGCTGTTTTTT. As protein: CASSPTLGQHTGELFF. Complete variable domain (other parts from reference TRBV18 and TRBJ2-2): NAGVMQNPRHLVRRRGQEARLRCSPMKGHSHVYWYRQLPEEGLKFMVYLQKENIIDESGMPKERFSAEFPKEGPSILRIQQVVRGDSAAYFCASSPTLGQHTGELFFGEGSRLTVL.

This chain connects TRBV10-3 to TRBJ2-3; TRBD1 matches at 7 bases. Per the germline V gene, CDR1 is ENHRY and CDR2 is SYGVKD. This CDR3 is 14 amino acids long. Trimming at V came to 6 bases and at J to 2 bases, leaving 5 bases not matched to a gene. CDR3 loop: CAIRRGRNTDTQYF. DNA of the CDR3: TGTGCCATCAGAAGGGGGCGCAACACAGATACGCAGTATTTT.

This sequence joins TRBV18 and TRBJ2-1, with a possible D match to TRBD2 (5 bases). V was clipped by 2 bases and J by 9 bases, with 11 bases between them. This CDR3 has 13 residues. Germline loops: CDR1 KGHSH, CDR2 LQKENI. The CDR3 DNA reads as TGTGCCAGCTCACCAAGTGCGGGCATTGAGCAGTTCTTC. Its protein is CASSPSAGIEQFF.

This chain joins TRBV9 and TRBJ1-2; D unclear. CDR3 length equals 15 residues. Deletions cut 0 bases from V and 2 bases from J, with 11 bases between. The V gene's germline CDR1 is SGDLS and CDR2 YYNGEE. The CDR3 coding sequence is TGTGCCAGCAGCGTAGGCACGGGTTTAAACTATGGCTACACCTTC. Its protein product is CASSVGTGLNYGYTF. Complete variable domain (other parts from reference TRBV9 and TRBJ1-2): DSGVTQTPKHLITATGQRVTLRCSPRSGDLSVYWYQQSLDQGLQFLIQYYNGEERAKGNILERFSAQQFPDLHSELNLSSLELGDSALYFCASSVGTGLNYGYTFGSGTRLTVV.

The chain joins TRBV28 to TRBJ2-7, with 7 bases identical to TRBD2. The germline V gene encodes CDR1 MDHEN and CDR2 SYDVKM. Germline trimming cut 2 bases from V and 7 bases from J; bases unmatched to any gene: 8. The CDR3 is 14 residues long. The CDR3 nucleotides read TGTGCCAGCAGTTTACATCCCGGGGGGTCGGAGCAGTACTTC. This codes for CASSLHPGGSEQYF.

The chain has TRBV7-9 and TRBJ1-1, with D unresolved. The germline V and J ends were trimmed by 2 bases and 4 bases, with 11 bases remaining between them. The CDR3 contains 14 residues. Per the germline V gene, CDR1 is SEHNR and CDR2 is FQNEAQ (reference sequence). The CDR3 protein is CASSLSGIGTEAFF. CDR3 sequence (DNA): TGTGCCAGCAGCTTATCCGGGATTGGCACTGAAGCTTTCTTT.

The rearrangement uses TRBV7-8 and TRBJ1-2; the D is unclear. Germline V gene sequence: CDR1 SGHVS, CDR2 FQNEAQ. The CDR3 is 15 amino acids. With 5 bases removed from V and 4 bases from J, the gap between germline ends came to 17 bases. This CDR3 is CASSPRRDDRYGYTF. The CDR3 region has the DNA TGTGCCAGCAGCCCCCGCCGGGATGATCGCTATGGCTACACCTTC.

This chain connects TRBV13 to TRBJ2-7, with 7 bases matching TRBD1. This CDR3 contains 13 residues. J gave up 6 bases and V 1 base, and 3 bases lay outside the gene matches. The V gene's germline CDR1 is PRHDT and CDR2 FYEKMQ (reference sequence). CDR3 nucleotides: TGTGCCAGCAGCTTAGAGACAGGGACCGAGCAGTACGTC. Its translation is CASSLETGTEQYV.

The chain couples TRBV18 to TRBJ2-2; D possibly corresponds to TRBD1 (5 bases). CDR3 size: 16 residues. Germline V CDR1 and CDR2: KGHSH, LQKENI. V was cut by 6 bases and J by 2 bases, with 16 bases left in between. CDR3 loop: CASSPWPRGNTGELFF. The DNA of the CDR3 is TGTGCCAGCTCCCCCTGGCCAAGGGGCAACACCGGGGAGCTGTTTTTT.

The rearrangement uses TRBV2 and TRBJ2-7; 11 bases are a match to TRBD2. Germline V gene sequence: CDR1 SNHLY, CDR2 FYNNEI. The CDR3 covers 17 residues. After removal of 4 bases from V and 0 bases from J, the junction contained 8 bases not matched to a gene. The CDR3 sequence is CASSVRLAGKISYEQYF. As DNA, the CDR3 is TGTGCCAGCAGTGTTAGACTAGCGGGGAAAATCTCCTACGAGCAGTACTTC.

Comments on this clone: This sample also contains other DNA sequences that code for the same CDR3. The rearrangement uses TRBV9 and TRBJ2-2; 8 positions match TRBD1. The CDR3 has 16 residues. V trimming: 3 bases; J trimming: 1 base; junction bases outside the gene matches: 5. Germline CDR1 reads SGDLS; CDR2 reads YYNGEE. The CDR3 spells CASSAAGTGNTGELFF. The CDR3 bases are TGTGCCAGCAGCGCCGCCGGGACAGGGAACACCGGGGAGCTGTTTTTT. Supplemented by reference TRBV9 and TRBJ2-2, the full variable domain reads DSGVTQTPKHLITATGQRVTLRCSPRSGDLSVYWYQQSLDQGLQFLIQYYNGEERAKGNILERFSAQQFPDLHSELNLSSLELGDSALYFCASSAAGTGNTGELFFGEGSRLTVL.